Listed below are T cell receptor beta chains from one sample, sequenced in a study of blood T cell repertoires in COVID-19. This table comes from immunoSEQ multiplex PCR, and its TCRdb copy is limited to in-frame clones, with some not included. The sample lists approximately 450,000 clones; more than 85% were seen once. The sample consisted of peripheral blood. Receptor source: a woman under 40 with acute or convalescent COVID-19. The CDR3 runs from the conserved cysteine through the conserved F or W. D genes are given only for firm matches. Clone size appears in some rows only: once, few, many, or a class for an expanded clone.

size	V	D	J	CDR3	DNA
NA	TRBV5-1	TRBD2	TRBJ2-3	CASSLLAGGSLTDTQYF	TGCGCCAGCAGCTTGCTAGCGGGGGGCTCTCTCACAGATACGCAGTATTTT
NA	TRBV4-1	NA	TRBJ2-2	CASSQPTAVANTGELFF	TGCGCCAGCAGCCAGCCGACTGCAGTCGCGAACACCGGGGAGCTGTTTTTT
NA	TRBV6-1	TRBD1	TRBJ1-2	CATQGAYGYTF	TGTGCCACACAGGGGGCGTATGGCTACACCTTC
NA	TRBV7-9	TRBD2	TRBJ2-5	CASTPREGRVGETQYF	TGTGCCAGCACCCCTAGGGAGGGTCGGGTAGGCGAGACCCAGTACTTC
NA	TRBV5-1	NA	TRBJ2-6	CASSLDGGIAGANVLTF	TGCGCCAGCAGCTTGGATGGGGGCATTGCTGGGGCCAACGTCCTGACTTTC
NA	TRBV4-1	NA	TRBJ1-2	CASSQYPKEIYGYTF	TGCGCCAGCAGCCAGTACCCAAAGGAGATCTATGGCTACACCTTC
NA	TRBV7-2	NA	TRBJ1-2	CASSLTLANYGYTF	TGTGCCAGCAGCTTGACCCTAGCTAACTATGGCTACACCTTC
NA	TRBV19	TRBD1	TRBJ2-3	CASRPGTGGTDTQYF	TGTGCTTCTCGCCCGGGGACAGGGGGAACAGATACGCAGTATTTT
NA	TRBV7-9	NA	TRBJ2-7	CASSPGRRGAYEQYF	TGTGCCAGCAGCCCTGGCAGGCGGGGTGCCTACGAGCAGTACTTC
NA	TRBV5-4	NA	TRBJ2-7	CAFFRGGGHEQYF	TGTGCCTTCTTTCGTGGGGGCGGCCACGAGCAGTACTTC
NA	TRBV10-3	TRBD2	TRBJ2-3	CAIKSGGTADTQYF	TGTGCCATCAAGAGCGGGGGGACGGCAGATACGCAGTATTTT
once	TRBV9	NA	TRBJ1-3	CASSASGTLNSGNTIYF	TGTGCCAGCAGCGCCTCCGGGACACTTAACTCTGGAAACACCATATATTTT
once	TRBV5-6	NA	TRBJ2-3	CASSLFIGGTDTQYF	TGTGCCAGCAGCTTGTTTATTGGAGGCACAGATACGCAGTATTTT
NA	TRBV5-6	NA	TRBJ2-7	CASSREGIAYEQYF	TGTGCCAGCAGCCGCGAGGGTATCGCCTACGAGCAGTACTTC
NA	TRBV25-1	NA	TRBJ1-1	CASSESGKNTEAFF	TGTGCCAGCAGTGAATCCGGGAAAAACACTGAAGCTTTCTTT
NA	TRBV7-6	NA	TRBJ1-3	CASSLRDDRSSGNTIYF	TGTGCCAGCAGCTTAAGAGACGACAGGAGCTCTGGAAACACCATATATTTT
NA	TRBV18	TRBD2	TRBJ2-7	CASSPSGGDYEQYF	TGTGCCAGCTCACCAAGCGGGGGGGACTACGAGCAGTACTTC
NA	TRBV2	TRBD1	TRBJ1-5	CASSDRGTQPQHF	TGTGCCAGCAGTGACAGGGGGACTCAGCCCCAGCATTTT
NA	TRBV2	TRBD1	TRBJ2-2	CATQGDTGELFF	TGTGCCACCCAGGGGGACACCGGGGAGCTGTTTTTT
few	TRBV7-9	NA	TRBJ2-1	CASSLSGDEQFF	TGTGCCAGCAGCTTGTCAGGGGATGAGCAGTTCTTC
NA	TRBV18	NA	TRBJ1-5	CASSPGSSNQPQHF	TGTGCCAGCTCTCCGGGATCCAGCAATCAGCCCCAGCATTTT
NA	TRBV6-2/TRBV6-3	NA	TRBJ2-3	CASSDPPRTYTQYF	TGTGCCAGCAGTGACCCGCCTCGGACTTATACGCAGTATTTT
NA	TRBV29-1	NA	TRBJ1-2	CSVPTGTYGYTF	TGCAGCGTTCCGACAGGCACCTATGGCTACACCTTC
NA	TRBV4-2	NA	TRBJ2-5	CASSQGGETQYF	TGTGCCAGCAGCCAGGGGGGAGAGACCCAGTACTTC
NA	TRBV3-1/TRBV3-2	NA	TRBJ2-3	CASSNWDFPDTQYF	TGTGCCAGCAGCAACTGGGACTTTCCAGATACGCAGTATTTT
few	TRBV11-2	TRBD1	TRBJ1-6	CASSLDRPLNSPLHF	TGTGCCAGCAGCTTGGACAGGCCTTTAAATTCACCCCTCCACTTT
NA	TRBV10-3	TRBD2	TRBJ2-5	CAISDGQRGAQETQYF	TGTGCCATCAGTGATGGCCAGCGGGGGGCGCAAGAGACCCAGTACTTC
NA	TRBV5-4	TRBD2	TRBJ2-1	CASSHGGSSGGATYNEQFF	TGTGCCAGCAGCCACGGGGGGTCCAGCGGGGGGGCCACCTACAATGAGCAGTTCTTC
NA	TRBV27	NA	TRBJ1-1	CASSYRFGDTEAFF	TGTGCCAGCAGTTATCGCTTCGGGGACACTGAAGCTTTCTTT
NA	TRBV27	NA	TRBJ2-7	CASSLGQGSYEQYF	TGTGCCAGCAGTTTAGGGCAGGGGTCCTACGAGCAGTACTTC
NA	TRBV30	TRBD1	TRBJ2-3	CAWDRGITDTQYF	TGTGCCTGGGACAGGGGGATAACAGATACGCAGTATTTT
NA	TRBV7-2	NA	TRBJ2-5	CASSNRRGETQYF	TGTGCCAGCAGCAACCGACGAGGAGAGACCCAGTACTTC
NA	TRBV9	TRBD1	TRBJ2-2	CASSSSGTGVFDTGELFF	TGTGCCAGCAGCTCATCCGGGACAGGGGTCTTCGACACCGGGGAGCTGTTTTTT
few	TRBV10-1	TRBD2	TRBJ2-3	CASNPGTSGGALDTQYF	TGCGCCAGCAACCCCGGGACTAGCGGGGGGGCTTTGGATACGCAGTATTTT
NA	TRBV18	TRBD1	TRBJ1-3	CASSPGQVSGNTIYF	TGTGCCAGCTCACCGGGACAGGTCTCTGGAAACACCATATATTTT
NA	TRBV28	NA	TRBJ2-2	CASRLGRRSGELFF	TGTGCCAGCAGATTGGGGCGCCGAAGCGGGGAGCTGTTTTTT
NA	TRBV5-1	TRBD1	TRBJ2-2	CASSFRTGANTGELFF	TGCGCCAGCAGCTTCAGGACAGGCGCGAACACCGGGGAGCTGTTTTTT
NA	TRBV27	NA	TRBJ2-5	CASSFFSSQETQYF	TGTGCCAGCAGTTTTTTTAGTTCACAAGAGACCCAGTACTTC
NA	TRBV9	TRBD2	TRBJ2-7	CASSVSSGGASDYEQYF	TGTGCCAGCAGCGTTAGTAGCGGGGGGGCGTCGGATTACGAGCAGTACTTC
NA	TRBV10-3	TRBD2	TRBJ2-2	CAISDLGGTTGELFF	TGTGCCATCAGTGATCTGGGAGGGACCACCGGGGAGCTGTTTTTT
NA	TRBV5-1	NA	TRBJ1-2	CASSDQQGPTEGYTF	TGCGCCAGCAGCGACCAACAGGGTCCCACTGAGGGCTACACCTTC